This T cell receptor beta chain was captured by sequencing in a study of OX40 agonist ivuxolimab in advanced cancers. Study-wide results and limits: Clonal expansion from baseline to week 6 occurred in both CD4+ and CD8+ T cells.

Germline CDR1 MNHEY, CDR2 SVGAGI. V lost 4 bases, J lost 4 bases, and 8 bases lay in between. The CDR3 loop spans 12 amino acids. Regarding this clone: Its antigen remains unknown.

Method: immunoSEQ multiplex PCR; TCRdb's copy keeps in-frame clones and lacks some. Among more than 11,000 clones listed, 70% to 85% were seen once. The genes are TRBV6-5 and TRBJ2-7, with D perhaps TRBD1 (6 bases). The material sequenced was CD4+ or CD8+ T cells sorted from blood, taken in a trial of the OX40 agonist ivuxolimab. The sequence was obtained from an adult with an advanced solid tumor such as melanoma, head and neck, liver or kidney cancer. The CDR3 here is CASSLDSYEQYF. The CDR3 DNA reads TGTGCCAGCAGTTTGGACAGTTACGAGCAGTACTTC.